This T cell receptor (beta chain) was found in a study of blood T cell repertoires in COVID-19 (TCRdb year 2020). Describing the broader study: The collaborator samples originated in the United States, Italy and Spain and spanned the acute and convalescent phases of COVID-19. Deeply sampled blood TCRbeta repertoires from subjects exposed to, actively infected with, or recovered from COVID-19 were included in the dataset. A freely available public database, intended as a resource for researchers studying the immune response to SARS-CoV-2, is where the repertoires were released. Samples were obtained from the ongoing ImmuneRACE study (first 160 participants) and from 1,254 subjects provided by 6 global collaborators. The material from the prospective study consisted of cDNA or gDNA derived from T cells, B-cell-depleted T cells, or PBMCs. Where available, HLA class I and class II types were taken from metadata supplied by the sample provider and were not determined by assay-based typing. Sample metadata almost always included a de-identified subject ID, COVID-19 status, age in years and sex.

Details on this clone: Its antigen is currently not known. Base qualities are not at hand, and no much larger clone is one base apart.

TCRbeta CDR3 regions were amplified from genomic DNA by means of the immunoSEQ Assay, a bias-controlled multiplex PCR. The published analysis was carried out like this. Nucleated cell counts per sample were estimated from amplification of reference gene primers within the assay. Sequence reads were collapsed and filtered to measure the absolute abundance of every unique TCRbeta CDR3 rearrangement. For each sample, productive Simpson clonality was calculated as the square root of Simpson's diversity index over productive rearrangements. TCRdb carries this immuneACCESS record with in-frame sequences only. Its versions omit some clonotypes, under half of them owing to an unresolved V gene in the studies checked, with the rest unexplained. The V and J calls and clone size were taken over from that table, and D and trimming were inferred from the DNA. Recorded for this sample are 200,000 to 250,000 clones; around 87% of them occurred a single time. About 3% of the sample rests with the top ten.

The CDR3, from cysteine to phenylalanine, totals 15 residues. Only the CDR3 region is kept as DNA, spanning 45 bases read in frame from base 1. The germline V gene provides CDR1 SGHRS and CDR2 YFSETQ. Trimming at the junction amounts to 0 bases on V and 0 bases on J, and the germline ends lie 6 bases apart. A second Seattle source provided samples from volunteer blood donors who had recovered from COVID-19. Whole blood was collected in K2EDTA tubes by collaborating institutions according to the institutions' own protocols. For TCRbeta analysis, collaborators shipped samples in one of three forms: frozen whole blood, isolated PBMCs, or DNA extracted from either of those sample types. The investigation overall reported the following: How much clinical and demographic metadata was included differed by source and by participant, and the metadata was provided uncurated.

This clonotype was sampled from a woman in her twenties or thirties who had recovered from COVID-19. The sequence joins TRBV5-1 to TRBJ2-2, with no D gene named confidently. The sequencing sample was made of peripheral blood. Here the CDR3 is given as CASSLVPANTGELFF. The sequence in DNA is TGCGCCAGCAGCTTGGTTCCAGCGAACACCGGGGAGCTGTTTTTT.